This TCR beta chain emerged from a study of shared clonotypes between healthy human individuals. As for the study in general: Each donor's CD4 naive and CD4 memory cells filled three plates apiece, CD8 naive two, and CD8 memory one. Broader study findings: Rarefaction revealed incomplete sorted-subset sequencing despite large depth. Investigators collected only blood, and repertoires in tissues likely differ.

Method: immunoSEQ multiplex PCR; TCRdb's copy keeps in-frame clones and lacks some. The profile covers about 320,000 clones, with around 86% appearing a single time and around 16% taken by the ten largest. This clone came up once. No antigen is known for it. The receptor was isolated from a man between 18 and 35 years old in good health. The specimen sequenced was memory CD8+ T cells sorted from blood. Subset noted: CD45RO+ cells pooled with CCR7-negative TemRA cells.

The CDR3 bases are TGTGCCAGCAGCTTAGGCCCGGGACTAGCGGGAGAAGAGACCCAGTACTTC. It is translated as CASSLGPGLAGEETQYF. V is TRBV11-2 and J is TRBJ2-5, with TRBD2 matching over 14 bases. The CDR3 extends over 17 amino acids. CDR1 and CDR2 (germline): SGHAT, FQNNGV. With 1 base clipped from V and 3 bases from J, the junction kept 4 bases outside the gene matches. The whole variable domain, filled in from reference TRBV11-2 and TRBJ2-5, reads EAGVAQSPRYKIIEKRQSVAFWCNPISGHATLYWYQQILGQGPKLLIQFQNNGVVDDSQLPKDRFSAERLKGVDSTLKIQPAKLEDSAVYLCASSLGPGLAGEETQYFGPGTRLLVL.